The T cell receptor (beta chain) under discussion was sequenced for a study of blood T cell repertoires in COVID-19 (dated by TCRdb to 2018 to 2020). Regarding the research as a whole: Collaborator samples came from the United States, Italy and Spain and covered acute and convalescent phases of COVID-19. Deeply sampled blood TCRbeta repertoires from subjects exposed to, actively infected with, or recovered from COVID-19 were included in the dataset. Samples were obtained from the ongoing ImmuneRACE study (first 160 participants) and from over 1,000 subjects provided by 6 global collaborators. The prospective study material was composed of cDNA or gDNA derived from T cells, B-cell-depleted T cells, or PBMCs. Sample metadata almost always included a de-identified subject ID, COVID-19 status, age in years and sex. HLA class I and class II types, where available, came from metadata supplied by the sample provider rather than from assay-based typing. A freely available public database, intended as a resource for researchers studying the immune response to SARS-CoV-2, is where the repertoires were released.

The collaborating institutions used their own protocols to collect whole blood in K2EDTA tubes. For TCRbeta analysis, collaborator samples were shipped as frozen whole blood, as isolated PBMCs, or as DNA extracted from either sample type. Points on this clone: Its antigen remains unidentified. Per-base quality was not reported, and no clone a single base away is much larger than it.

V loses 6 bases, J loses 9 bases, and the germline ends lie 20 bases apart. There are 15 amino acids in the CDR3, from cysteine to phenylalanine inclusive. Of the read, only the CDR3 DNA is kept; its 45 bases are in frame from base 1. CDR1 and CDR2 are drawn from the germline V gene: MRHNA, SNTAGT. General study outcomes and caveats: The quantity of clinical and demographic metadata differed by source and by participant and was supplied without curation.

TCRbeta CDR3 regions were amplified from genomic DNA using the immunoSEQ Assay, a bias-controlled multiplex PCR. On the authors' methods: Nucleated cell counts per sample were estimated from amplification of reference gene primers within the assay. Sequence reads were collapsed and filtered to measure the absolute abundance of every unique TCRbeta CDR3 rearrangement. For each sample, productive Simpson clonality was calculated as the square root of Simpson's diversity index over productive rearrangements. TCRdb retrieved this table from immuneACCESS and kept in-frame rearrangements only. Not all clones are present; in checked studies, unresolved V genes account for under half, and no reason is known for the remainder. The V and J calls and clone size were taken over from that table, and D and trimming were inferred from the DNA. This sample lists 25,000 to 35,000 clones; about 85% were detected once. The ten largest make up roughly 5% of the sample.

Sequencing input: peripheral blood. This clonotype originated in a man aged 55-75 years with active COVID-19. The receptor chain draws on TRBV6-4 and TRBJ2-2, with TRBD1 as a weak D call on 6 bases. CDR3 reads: CASSVGAGFPRELFF. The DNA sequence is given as TGTGCCAGCAGCGTGGGGGCAGGGTTTCCGAGGGAGCTGTTTTTT.